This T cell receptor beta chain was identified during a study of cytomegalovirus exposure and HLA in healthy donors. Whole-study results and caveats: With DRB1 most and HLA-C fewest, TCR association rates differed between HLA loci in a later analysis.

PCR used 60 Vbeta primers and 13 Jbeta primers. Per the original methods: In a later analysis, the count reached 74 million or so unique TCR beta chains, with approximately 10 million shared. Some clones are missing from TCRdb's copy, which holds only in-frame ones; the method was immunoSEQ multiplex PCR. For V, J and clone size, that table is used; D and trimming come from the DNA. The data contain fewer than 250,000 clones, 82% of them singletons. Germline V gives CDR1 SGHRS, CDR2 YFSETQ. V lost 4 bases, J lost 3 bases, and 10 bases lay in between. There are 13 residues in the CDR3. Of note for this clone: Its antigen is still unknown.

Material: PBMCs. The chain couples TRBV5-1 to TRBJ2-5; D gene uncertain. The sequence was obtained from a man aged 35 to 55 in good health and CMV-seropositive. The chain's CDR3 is CASSRVAKETQYF. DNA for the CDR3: TGCGCCAGCAGCCGGGTCGCCAAAGAGACCCAGTACTTC. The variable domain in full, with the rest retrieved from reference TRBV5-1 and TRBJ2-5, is KAGVTQTPRYLIKTRGQQVTLSCSPISGHRSVSWYQQTPGQGLQFLFEYFSETQRNKGNFPGRFSGRQFSNSRSEMNVSTLELGDSALYLCASSRVAKETQYFGPGTRLLVL.